This paragraph reports one TCR beta chain. All enrollees were about 18 to 89 years old and from some 24 US areas. Clinical histories supplied by participants themselves formed the basis of cohort assignment. The data are from a study of blood T cell repertoires in COVID-19. Overall study context: Recovered participants had two consecutive negative NP/OP PCR tests, healthcare professional clearance, or symptom resolution.

Losses at the gene ends were 3 bases for V and 4 bases for J; bases not matched to a gene: 9. From germline, CDR1 is KGHSH and CDR2 LQKENI. CDR3 length: 17 residues. In the study's own analysis: Amplification of reference gene primers provided the estimated nucleated cell counts. The repertoire was sequenced with immunoSEQ multiplex PCR; TCRdb's copy has only in-frame clones and lacks some. V, J and clone size reflect that table, while D and trimming were determined from the DNA. This repertoire shows 250,000 to 300,000 clones, 70% to 90% found once; its top ten account for under 2.5%. V usage is TRBV18 and J usage is TRBJ2-6, with 7 bases identical to TRBD1. The sequenced sample consisted of PBMCs or T cells enriched from blood (not recorded which). The receptor was isolated from a woman in her sixties in a cohort exposed to, infected with or recovered from COVID-19 (not recorded which). The CDR3 DNA reads as TGTGCCAGCTCACCCGTTATGACAGGGTCAGGGGCCAACGTCCTGACTTTC. Residues: CASSPVMTGSGANVLTF.